This entry lists 15 T cell receptor beta chains sequenced from one sample in a study of neurological immune-mediated disorders. From the 5' RACE reads, TCRdb called clonotypes with MiXCR, one entry per CDR3 protein. Among some 57,000 distinct CDR3 sequences, more than 4% were seen once, and the ten largest hold 3.4%. The material sequenced was PBMCs. These receptors came from a woman aged 50 to 60 with multiple sclerosis.

This clonotype has a count of ten or more. The V and J genes are TRBV20-1 and TRBJ2-1, with D perhaps matching TRBD2 (6 bases). The CDR3 has 14 residues. Germline V gene sequence: CDR1 DFQATT, CDR2 SNEGSKA (reference sequence). The V end lost 5 bases, the J end lost 0 bases, and 11 bases lay between the germline ends. The CDR3 reads CSALGLSSYNEQFF. The CDR3 DNA reads TGCAGTGCTTTGGGACTTAGCTCCTACAATGAGCAGTTCTTC.

Ten or more counts support this clonotype. In DNA, the CDR3 is TGCAGTGCTAGAGCCGGCGGGGGGACCACAGATACGCAGTATTTT. This sequence encodes CSARAGGGTTDTQYF. The rearrangement joins TRBV20-1 to TRBJ2-3, with TRBD2 matching 8 bases. CDR1 is DFQATT, CDR2 SNEGSKA, per germline (reference sequence). The V segment lost 1 base and the J segment 2 bases; nucleotides outside the gene matches: 5. The CDR3 extends over 15 amino acids.

This rearrangement joins TRBV20-1 to TRBJ1-2; D possibly corresponds to TRBD1 (5 bases). Germline V gene lookup returns CDR1 DFQATT and CDR2 SNEGSKA (reference sequence). V lost 6 bases to trimming and J lost 12 bases, with 23 bases between them. The length of the CDR3 is 13 residues. Here the CDR3 reads CSAHGKGSRKNTF. The CDR3 region has the DNA TGCAGTGCGCATGGAAAGGGGTCCCGAAAGAACACCTTC.

The sample holds many counts of this clonotype. This sequence joins TRBV5-1 and TRBJ2-7; maybe TRBD1 (5 bases). CDR1 is SGHRS and CDR2 is YFSETQ in the germline V gene. CDR3 length: 13 amino acids. Trimming pared 2 bases from V and 3 bases from J, leaving 9 bases between. CDR3 residues: CASSFGQDYEQYF. The CDR3 region has the DNA TGCGCCAGCAGCTTCGGACAAGACTACGAGCAGTACTTC.

This clonotype was detected many times. The chain combines TRBV20-1 with TRBJ2-3, with 8 bases lining up with TRBD2. The CDR3 is 16 residues long. Germline CDR1 and CDR2: DFQATT and SNEGSKA (reference sequence). Trimming took 0 bases from V and 0 from J; bases not matched to a gene: 5. CDR3 amino acids: CSARDVERGSTDTQYF. The CDR3 nucleotides read TGCAGTGCTAGAGATGTGGAGCGGGGGAGCACAGATACGCAGTATTTT.

This clonotype was observed many times. The genes are TRBV4-1 and TRBJ1-4, with 7 nucleotides matching TRBD1. V lost 5 bases and J lost 4; bases outside the gene matches: 10. Germline lookup yields CDR1 MGHRA and CDR2 YSYEKL. The length of the CDR3 is 16 residues. The DNA of the CDR3 is TGCGCCAGCAGCGGGGGAGGGGGCGGAGGTAATGAAAAACTGTTTTTT. This codes for CASSGGGGGGNEKLFF.

The chain recombines TRBV6-2 or TRBV6-3 with TRBJ2-1, with D possibly TRBD2 on 7 matching bases. Trimming removed 2 bases from V and 8 bases from J, with 16 bases in between. Germline V CDR1 and CDR2: MNHEY, SVGEGT. This CDR3 region has 15 residues. CDR3 in amino acids: CASSYKGEGGHEQFF. The CDR3 DNA reads TGTGCCAGCAGTTACAAGGGGGAGGGCGGACATGAGCAGTTCTTC.

This clonotype has ten or more counts. The rearrangement uses TRBV7-2 and TRBJ2-1; 12 nucleotides agree with TRBD2. J lost 8 bases, V lost 6 bases, and 5 bases had no gene match. CDR3 length equals 14 residues. Germline CDR1 and CDR2: SGHTA and FQGNSA. CDR3 in DNA: TGTGCCAGCAGGCCTAGCGGGGGGGTTTATGAGCAGTTCTTC. It is translated as CASRPSGGVYEQFF.

This clonotype was recorded at least ten times. The chain couples TRBV21-1 to TRBJ2-7; the tabulated D call, TRBD1, remains unverified against the DNA. TRBV21-1 is a recognized pseudogene. CDR3 size: 14 residues. CDR3 in DNA: TGTGCCAGCAGCAAAGCTGGGGGATTCCGCGAGCAGTACGTC. This sequence encodes CASSKAGGFREQYV.

This clonotype was observed a handful of times. The chain carries TRBV11-2 and TRBJ1-3, with D unclear. The ends were cut back, 4 bases at V and 3 bases at J, with 16 bases in the middle. The CDR3 contains 16 residues. Germline V gene data show CDR1 as SGHAT and CDR2 as FQNNGV. The CDR3 here is CASSSWARGGGNTIYF. In DNA, the CDR3 is TGTGCCAGCAGCTCATGGGCGAGAGGCGGTGGAAACACCATATATTTT.

V gene TRBV10-2 combines with J gene TRBJ1-1; no firm D call. The CDR3 is 12 residues long. V lost 7 bases and J lost 1, with 7 bases in between. Germline V gene data show CDR1 as WSHSY and CDR2 as SAAADI. CDR3 DNA: TGCGCCAGCATCGCCAGGAACACTGAAGCTTTCTTT. This translates into CASIARNTEAFF.

This clonotype was detected ten times or more. The genes are TRBV5-1 and TRBJ2-5; TRBD1 might be the D (6 bases). CDR3 size: 13 residues. V was clipped by 2 bases and J by 5 bases, with 10 bases between them. Germline CDR1 and CDR2: SGHRS and YFSETQ. This CDR3 is CASSFQGLETQYF. The CDR3 bases are TGCGCCAGCAGCTTTCAGGGGTTGGAGACCCAGTACTTC. Drawing the rest from reference TRBV5-1 and TRBJ2-5, the complete variable domain is KAGVTQTPRYLIKTRGQQVTLSCSPISGHRSVSWYQQTPGQGLQFLFEYFSETQRNKGNFPGRFSGRQFSNSRSEMNVSTLELGDSALYLCASSFQGLETQYFGPGTRLLVL.

There are many counts of this clonotype. The genes are TRBV20-1 and TRBJ1-2, with unresolved D. Per germline, CDR1 DFQATT and CDR2 SNEGSKA (reference sequence). The CDR3 runs 13 residues. With 1 base removed from V and 3 bases from J, the gap between germline ends came to 9 bases. This CDR3 is CSARGSRDYGYTF. The CDR3 DNA sequence: TGCAGTGCTAGAGGGAGTCGGGACTATGGCTACACCTTC.

This clonotype was seen ten or more times. The chain combines TRBV5-1 with TRBJ1-3; D is unresolved. CDR1 is SGHRS and CDR2 is YFSETQ in the germline V gene. The germline V and J ends were trimmed by 5 bases and 7 bases, with 16 bases remaining between them. CDR3 length equals 14 residues. The CDR3: CASSPTDLVNTIYF. As DNA, the CDR3 is TGCGCCAGCAGTCCTACGGATCTCGTCAACACCATATATTTT.

This clonotype was detected many times. CDR3 nucleotides: TGCAGCGGCGGACAGGGTACGAATGAGCAGTTCTTC. This translates into CSGGQGTNEQFF. V and J are TRBV29-1 and TRBJ2-1; 8 bases line up with TRBD1. V dropped 7 bases and J dropped 7; count of bases not matched to a gene: 6. CDR3 length: 12 residues. Germline assignment: CDR1 SQVTM and CDR2 ANQGSEA.